Listed below are T cell receptor beta chains from one sample, sequenced in a study of blood T cell repertoires in COVID-19. Sequencing used immunoSEQ multiplex PCR; TCRdb keeps in-frame clones, though not all of them. This table has approximately 31,000 clones, 75% to 85% appearing once. Sequences were obtained from peripheral blood. The source of these receptors is a man older than 75 with active COVID-19. Both conserved end residues are part of each CDR3. The D gene is left open where the match is weak. Not every row has a clone size; where given, it reads once, few, many or a size class.

j_call v_call clone_size d_call cdr3_nt cdr3_aa
TRBJ1-5 TRBV6-1 - - TGTGCCAGCAGTGATATCAGTCTGGCTCAGCCCCAGCATTTT CASSDISLAQPQHF
TRBJ1-2 TRBV18 - - TGTGCCAGCTCACCAGACCGGGACTCCTATGGCTACACCTTC CASSPDRDSYGYTF
TRBJ1-6 TRBV28 - - TGTGCCAGCTCCCGGGTCAATAATTCACCCCTCCACTTT CASSRVNNSPLHF
TRBJ2-1 TRBV5-6 - - TGTGCCAGCAGCTTGACGGGGATCTCCTACAATGAGCAGTTCTTC CASSLTGISYNEQFF
TRBJ2-2 TRBV2 - - TGTGCCAGCAGTGTTGGTAGACAGACCGGGGAGCTGTTTTTT CASSVGRQTGELFF
TRBJ1-2 TRBV5-1 - - TGCGCCAGCAGCCTTACAGGGTGGATCTATGGCTACACCTTC CASSLTGWIYGYTF
TRBJ2-3 TRBV9 - - TGTGCCAGCAGCGTAGTAGAGGGACAGCAGTATTTT CASSVVEGQQYF
TRBJ2-5 TRBV7-3 few TRBD2 TGTGCCAGCAGCTCTCCCGGGGGGGACCAGTACTTC CASSSPGGDQYF
TRBJ1-1 TRBV19 - - TGTGCCAGAATTTACCAAGGGGAAGGGGGGGCCCAGGGGAACACTGAAGCTTTCTTT CARIYQGEGGAQGNTEAFF
TRBJ1-6 TRBV5-1 - - TGCGCCAGCAGCTTGCAGGGGAGCTCCTATAATTCACCCCTCCACTTT CASSLQGSSYNSPLHF
TRBJ2-7 TRBV4-1 few TRBD1 TGCGCCAGCAGCCAAGGTATTGGACAGGTCTACGAGCAGTACTTC CASSQGIGQVYEQYF
TRBJ1-3 TRBV9 - - TGTGCCAGCAGCGTAGCGGGGGGCGGAAACACCATATATTTT CASSVAGGGNTIYF
TRBJ2-2 TRBV10-3 - - TGTGCCTCCCAGGCAGGCCTGAACACCGGGGAGCTGTTTTTT CASQAGLNTGELFF
TRBJ2-5 TRBV7-9 - - TGTGCCAGCAGCTTAACGGCTAGGCAAGAGACCCAGTACTTC CASSLTARQETQYF
TRBJ2-7 TRBV5-4 once TRBD2 TGTGCCAGCAGCTTGCGACTAGCGGGGGGCGACGACGAGCAGTACTTC CASSLRLAGGDDEQYF
TRBJ1-2 TRBV5-1 - - TGCGCCAGCAGCCCCCTCGGAGGGAAGGATGGCTACACCTTC CASSPLGGKDGYTF
TRBJ1-2 TRBV5-1 - - TGCGCCAGCAGCACCGGACAGAACTATGGCTACACCTTC CASSTGQNYGYTF
TRBJ2-7 TRBV5-4 - - TGTGCCAGCAGCGCTCTAGGAGACGAGCAGTACTTC CASSALGDEQYF
TRBJ2-7 TRBV7-6 - - TGTGCCAGCAGCTTAAGGGGTGAGCAGTACTTC CASSLRGEQYF
TRBJ1-1 TRBV2 - TRBD1 TGTGCCAGCAGTGAACAGGGGGTGAGGAACGCTGAAGCTTTCTTT CASSEQGVRNAEAFF
TRBJ2-5 TRBV27 - - TGTGCCAGCAGTTTAGACCTAGCGTCGGTCGGTGGAGAGACCCAGTACTTC CASSLDLASVGGETQYF
TRBJ2-5 TRBV5-4 - TRBD1 TGTGCCAGCAGCAAGACAGGGGGCGAGCGAGAGACCCAGTACTTC CASSKTGGERETQYF
TRBJ2-3 TRBV4-2 - - TGTGCCAGCAGCCAAGACCAGGCCACAGATACGCAGTATTTT CASSQDQATDTQYF
TRBJ1-2 TRBV5-1 - TRBD1 TGCGCCAGCAGCTTGTTCGTGACAGGGAACTATGGCTACACCTTC CASSLFVTGNYGYTF
TRBJ2-7 TRBV25-1 - - TGTGCCAGCAGTGAAGCGGGGAGCTCCTACGAGCAGTACTTC CASSEAGSSYEQYF
TRBJ1-4 TRBV10-2 - TRBD1 TGCGCCACCCGGACAGGGGATGAAAAACTGTTTTTT CATRTGDEKLFF
TRBJ2-5 TRBV5-6 - - TGTGCCAGCAGCTTCGTCACAGTTCAAGAGACCCAGTACTTC CASSFVTVQETQYF
TRBJ1-1 TRBV24-1 - TRBD1 TGTGCCATTAGACAGGGGGATGAAGCTTTCTTT CAIRQGDEAFF
TRBJ1-2 TRBV6-5 - - TGTGCCAGCAGTTACGGGAGGGATTATGGCTACACCTTC CASSYGRDYGYTF
TRBJ1-2 TRBV5-6 few TRBD1 TGTGCCAGCAGCATGAGACAGGGTAACTATGGCTACACCTTC CASSMRQGNYGYTF
TRBJ2-3 TRBV7-3 - - TGTGCCAGCAGCCCAAGGCGGCAGAGTAGCACAGATACGCAGTATTTT CASSPRRQSSTDTQYF
TRBJ2-1 TRBV29-1 - - TGCAGCGGCGGGGCGGTTCTGGGGGGCAATGAGCAGTTCTTC CSGGAVLGGNEQFF
TRBJ2-3 TRBV5-6 - - TGTGCCAGCAGCTTGGGGTTAACTAGCACAGATACGCAGTATTTT CASSLGLTSTDTQYF
TRBJ1-2 TRBV12-3/TRBV12-4 - TRBD1 TGTGCCAGCACCCACAGGGGGCTAGAAGGCTACACCTTC CASTHRGLEGYTF
TRBJ1-1 TRBV28 - TRBD1 TGTGCCAGCAGTTTATTTGCGGGGCAGGGGGCTCCTGAAGCTTTCTTT CASSLFAGQGAPEAFF
TRBJ1-1 TRBV5-6 - - TGTGCCAGCAGCTTGGGGCGTTGGGAGGTGAACACTGAAGCTTTCTTT CASSLGRWEVNTEAFF
TRBJ1-4 TRBV2 - - TGTGCCAGCAGTGAAACTGTGTATCCGACTAATGAAAAACTGTTTTTT CASSETVYPTNEKLFF
TRBJ1-1 TRBV30 - - TGTGCCTGGAGTCTCAGGACTGAAGCTTTCTTT CAWSLRTEAFF
TRBJ1-3 TRBV6-2/TRBV6-3 - - TGTGCCAGCAGTTACTCGAGGAATAGTCCGGTATATTTT CASSYSRNSPVYF
TRBJ2-5 TRBV2 - - TGTGCCAGCAGTAGGGAGAACCAAGAGACCCAGTACTTC CASSRENQETQYF
TRBJ2-7 TRBV2 - - TGTGCCACCAGGAGGTCCTACGAGCAGTACTTC CATRRSYEQYF
TRBJ1-5 TRBV27 once - TGTGCCAGCAGTTTAGGCAAAGTACAGCCCCAGCATTTT CASSLGKVQPQHF
TRBJ2-7 TRBV6-5 - TRBD2 TGTGCCAGCAGCCCCGGGAGGGAGGGCGAGCAGTACTTC CASSPGREGEQYF
TRBJ1-5 TRBV6-5 - - TGTGCCACCTCACTTCAGCCCCAGCATTTT CATSLQPQHF
TRBJ1-6 TRBV7-9 few TRBD1 TGTGCCAGCAGTTCGACAGGGGGCTCACCCCTCCACTTT CASSSTGGSPLHF
TRBJ2-3 TRBV27 - TRBD2 TGTGCCAGCAGTTTTCGGCGGGGGAGCACAGATACGCAGTATTTT CASSFRRGSTDTQYF
TRBJ1-1 TRBV5-4 - TRBD1 TGTGCCAGCAGCCCCTTGCGACAGGGGCGAGTGAACACTGAAGCTTTCTTT CASSPLRQGRVNTEAFF
TRBJ1-1 TRBV9 - - TGTGCCAGCAGCGTACAGGTGTACACTGAAGCTTTCTTT CASSVQVYTEAFF
TRBJ1-1 TRBV9 - TRBD1 TGTGCCAGCAGCGAGTCTATGGGACAGGGGAGGAACACTGAAGCTTTCTTT CASSESMGQGRNTEAFF
TRBJ1-2 TRBV5-6 - - TGTGCCAGCAGCTGGGGGAGGGTCTCGAACTATGGCTACACCTTC CASSWGRVSNYGYTF
TRBJ2-7 TRBV3-1/TRBV3-2 few - TGTGCCAGCAGCCACACGGCCAGGGGTGGCGAGCAGTACTTC CASSHTARGGEQYF
TRBJ2-5 TRBV7-6 - - TGTGCCAGCAGCTTATCCCCAGGAGAGACCCAGTACTTC CASSLSPGETQYF
TRBJ1-5 TRBV10-3 - TRBD1 TGTGCCATCAGTGCCGACAGGGGAGGTCAGCCCCAGCATTTT CAISADRGGQPQHF
TRBJ2-1 TRBV10-3 - TRBD2 TGTGCCACCGACCCGGGGACTAGCGTTTACAATGAGCAGTTCTTC CATDPGTSVYNEQFF
TRBJ2-3 TRBV3-1/TRBV3-2 - - TGTGCCAGCAGCCAAGGTATTCGCACAGATACGCAGTATTTT CASSQGIRTDTQYF
TRBJ2-2 TRBV3-1/TRBV3-2 - TRBD2 TGTGCCAGCAGCCTACCTCGGGGGGGACCCGGGGAGCTGTTTTTT CASSLPRGGPGELFF
TRBJ2-1 TRBV7-8 - - TGTGCCAGCAGCTTCACACGGGGAGGAAATGAGCAGTTCTTC CASSFTRGGNEQFF